These T cell receptor beta chains were read from a single sample in a study of identical twins. TCRdb fed the 5' RACE reads into MiXCR, producing one record per CDR3 protein. The table lists hundreds of thousands of distinct CDR3 sequences, approximately 9% of them singletons. These data were also filed under a second study, of yellow fever vaccine responses in identical twins.

Input material: PBMCs. These receptors all come from a woman between 18 and 29 years old in good health. Both conserved end residues are part of each CDR3. The order of the fields is D gene, V gene, clone size, J gene, CDR3 protein, CDR3 DNA. A D gene is named only where the DNA matches it firmly. Rows may omit the clone size; those that give it use once, few, many or a size class.

D: .; V: TRBV20-1; size: few; J: TRBJ1-5; CDR3: CSARGETASNQPQHF; DNA: TGCAGTGCCAGGGGCGAGACAGCCAGCAATCAGCCCCAGCATTTT
D: .; V: TRBV5-1; size: .; J: TRBJ2-5; CDR3: CASSTVGTWGGETQYF; DNA: TGCGCCAGCAGCACCGTAGGGACCTGGGGCGGAGAGACCCAGTACTTC
D: .; V: TRBV7-2; size: .; J: TRBJ1-6; CDR3: CASSPAVAASPLHF; DNA: TGTGCCAGCAGTCCCGCCGTCGCAGCTTCACCCCTCCACTTT
D: TRBD1; V: TRBV9; size: .; J: TRBJ1-2; CDR3: CASSVGQGNYGYTF; DNA: TGTGCCAGCAGCGTGGGACAGGGGAACTATGGCTACACCTTC
D: .; V: TRBV12-3/TRBV12-4; size: .; J: TRBJ2-5; CDR3: CASSPPIMTQYF; DNA: TGTGCCAGCAGCCCACCGATAATGACCCAGTACTTC
D: .; V: TRBV5-1; size: few; J: TRBJ2-3; CDR3: CASSLVGGVADTQYF; DNA: TGCGCCAGCAGCTTGGTGGGAGGTGTGGCAGATACGCAGTATTTT
D: .; V: TRBV3-1; size: many; J: TRBJ2-5; CDR3: CASSTRTRASQETQYF; DNA: TGTGCCAGCAGCACTCGGACTCGCGCGTCCCAAGAGACCCAGTACTTC
D: .; V: TRBV28; size: many; J: TRBJ2-3; CDR3: CASRGSTDTQYF; DNA: TGCGCCAGCAGGGGAAGCACAGATACGCAGTATTTT
D: .; V: TRBV6-2/TRBV6-3; size: few; J: TRBJ2-7; CDR3: CASSASDYSYEQYF; DNA: TGTGCCAGCAGTGCCTCAGATTACTCCTACGAGCAGTACTTC
D: TRBD1; V: TRBV5-1; size: few; J: TRBJ1-6; CDR3: CASSYATGDYNSPLHF; DNA: TGCGCCAGCAGCTATGCCACAGGGGACTATAATTCACCCCTCCACTTT
D: .; V: TRBV20-1; size: few; J: TRBJ2-7; CDR3: CSARPLTRGYEQYF; DNA: TGCAGTGCTAGACCTCTGACTAGAGGCTACGAGCAGTACTTC
D: .; V: TRBV20-1; size: few; J: TRBJ1-1; CDR3: CSARDGGSDTEAFF; DNA: TGCAGTGCTAGAGATGGGGGGTCGGACACTGAAGCTTTCTTT
D: .; V: TRBV29-1; size: .; J: TRBJ2-1; CDR3: CSVWGAPGSYNEQFF; DNA: TGCAGCGTCTGGGGGGCCCCCGGCTCCTACAATGAGCAGTTCTTC
D: .; V: TRBV12-3/TRBV12-4; size: .; J: TRBJ2-7; CDR3: CASSPLSTYEQYF; DNA: TGTGCCAGCAGCCCCCTCTCCACCTACGAGCAGTACTTC
D: .; V: TRBV29-1; size: few; J: TRBJ2-1; CDR3: CSVALYNEQFF; DNA: TGCAGCGTTGCACTTTACAATGAGCAGTTCTTC
D: .; V: TRBV29-1; size: many; J: TRBJ2-2; CDR3: CSVFGEGGELFF; DNA: TGCAGCGTTTTCGGGGAAGGCGGGGAGCTGTTTTTT
D: TRBD2; V: TRBV28; size: .; J: TRBJ2-3; CDR3: CASSFSPWAGGGTDTQYF; DNA: TGTGCCAGCAGTTTTTCGCCGTGGGCGGGAGGGGGCACAGATACGCAGTATTTT
D: .; V: TRBV5-1; size: .; J: TRBJ2-7; CDR3: CASSLESTGRGEQYF; DNA: TGCGCCAGCAGCTTGGAGAGTACAGGGAGGGGCGAGCAGTACTTC
D: TRBD1; V: TRBV29-1; size: many; J: TRBJ2-2; CDR3: CSARDRGHGELFF; DNA: TGCAGCGCCCGGGACAGGGGTCACGGGGAGCTGTTTTTT
D: .; V: TRBV4-3; size: many; J: TRBJ2-1; CDR3: CASSQALEGEQFF; DNA: TGCGCCAGCAGCCAAGCTCTGGAGGGTGAGCAGTTCTTC
D: TRBD2; V: TRBV5-1; size: .; J: TRBJ2-5; CDR3: CASSLFLAGGPETQYF; DNA: TGCGCCAGCAGCTTGTTCCTAGCGGGGGGGCCGGAGACCCAGTACTTC
D: TRBD1; V: TRBV11-2; size: few; J: TRBJ2-3; CDR3: CASSIGQGSTDTQYF; DNA: TGTGCCAGCAGCATTGGACAGGGGAGCACAGATACGCAGTATTTT
D: TRBD2; V: TRBV12-3/TRBV12-4; size: .; J: TRBJ2-2; CDR3: CASRTGTKGTTAGELFF; DNA: TGTGCCAGCAGAACCGGGACTAAGGGAACTACCGCCGGGGAGCTGTTTTTT
D: .; V: TRBV29-1; size: .; J: TRBJ2-3; CDR3: CSVPNPTPDTQYF; DNA: TGCAGCGTTCCAAACCCCACGCCAGATACGCAGTATTTT
D: TRBD1; V: TRBV6-1; size: many; J: TRBJ2-3; CDR3: CASSTGGSDTQYF; DNA: TGTGCCAGCAGTACAGGGGGCAGCGATACGCAGTATTTT
D: .; V: TRBV6-6; size: few; J: TRBJ1-1; CDR3: CASRRELNTEAFF; DNA: TGTGCCAGCAGAAGGGAGCTGAACACTGAAGCTTTCTTT
D: TRBD2; V: TRBV6-2/TRBV6-3; size: .; J: TRBJ2-7; CDR3: CASSYLPSRLAGIFGEQYF; DNA: TGTGCCAGCAGTTACCTTCCTTCGCGACTAGCGGGAATCTTTGGTGAGCAGTACTTC
D: .; V: TRBV9; size: .; J: TRBJ2-5; CDR3: CASSVRQTQETQYF; DNA: TGTGCCAGCAGCGTAAGACAGACCCAAGAGACCCAGTACTTC
D: .; V: TRBV27; size: .; J: TRBJ1-5; CDR3: CASSTLGNQPQHF; DNA: TGTGCCAGCAGTACCCTCGGGAATCAGCCCCAGCATTTT
D: .; V: TRBV6-2/TRBV6-3; size: .; J: TRBJ1-5; CDR3: CASRGSKGTISNQPQHF; DNA: TGTGCCAGCAGGGGCTCTAAAGGGACAATCAGCAATCAGCCCCAGCATTTT
D: .; V: TRBV7-8; size: .; J: TRBJ2-5; CDR3: CASSLGPAGLETQYF; DNA: TGTGCCAGCAGCTTGGGACCAGCCGGTCTTGAGACCCAGTACTTC
D: .; V: TRBV6-1; size: .; J: TRBJ2-7; CDR3: CASSHRSDYEQYF; DNA: TGTGCCAGCAGCCATAGATCCGATTACGAGCAGTACTTC
D: .; V: TRBV29-1; size: many; J: TRBJ2-1; CDR3: CSVDGYQDNEQFF; DNA: TGCAGCGTTGATGGGTATCAGGACAATGAGCAGTTCTTC
D: TRBD2; V: TRBV6-2/TRBV6-3; size: .; J: TRBJ2-1; CDR3: CASSQGLAGGPLYNEQFF; DNA: TGTGCCAGCAGTCAGGGACTAGCGGGAGGACCCCTATACAATGAGCAGTTCTTC
D: TRBD2; V: TRBV11-1; size: .; J: TRBJ2-2; CDR3: CASTWRRGIFHGNVSGELFF; DNA: TGTGCCAGCACCTGGAGGCGGGGGATCTTTCACGGGAATGTTTCCGGGGAGCTGTTTTTT
D: TRBD2; V: TRBV7-9; size: many; J: TRBJ2-3; CDR3: CASRLSGSVTDTQYF; DNA: TGTGCCAGCAGACTCAGCGGGAGTGTCACAGATACGCAGTATTTT
D: TRBD2; V: TRBV29-1; size: few; J: TRBJ2-1; CDR3: CSVKQTGTSGLEQFF; DNA: TGCAGCGTAAAACAAACCGGGACTAGCGGACTCGAGCAGTTCTTC
D: TRBD2; V: TRBV4-1; size: .; J: TRBJ2-3; CDR3: CASSQDWAGGSTDTQYF; DNA: TGCGCCAGCAGCCAAGATTGGGCGGGGGGGAGCACAGATACGCAGTATTTT
D: TRBD2; V: TRBV7-8; size: .; J: TRBJ2-7; CDR3: CASSGGGLAGESYEQYF; DNA: TGTGCCAGCAGCGGTGGGGGACTAGCGGGTGAATCCTACGAGCAGTACTTC
D: .; V: TRBV2; size: many; J: TRBJ1-2; CDR3: CASRHEADYGYTF; DNA: TGTGCCAGCAGGCACGAGGCAGACTATGGCTACACCTTC
D: TRBD1; V: TRBV6-4; size: many; J: TRBJ2-3; CDR3: CASSEGTGITDTQYF; DNA: TGTGCCAGCAGTGAAGGGACAGGGATCACAGATACGCAGTATTTT
D: .; V: TRBV4-3; size: many; J: TRBJ2-2; CDR3: CASSQEGRGAGELFF; DNA: TGCGCCAGCAGCCAAGAAGGAAGGGGAGCCGGGGAGCTGTTTTTT
D: TRBD2; V: TRBV15; size: .; J: TRBJ2-1; CDR3: CATSSRRGLARTSGEQFF; DNA: TGTGCCACCAGCTCCCGAAGGGGACTAGCGAGGACCTCGGGTGAGCAGTTCTTC
D: .; V: TRBV28; size: .; J: TRBJ1-1; CDR3: CASSSRTKLNTEAFF; DNA: TGTGCCAGCAGCAGCCGGACGAAACTTAACACTGAAGCTTTCTTT
D: .; V: TRBV29-1; size: .; J: TRBJ1-2; CDR3: CSVVEPSGYTF; DNA: TGCAGCGTTGTCGAACCGAGTGGCTACACCTTC
D: .; V: TRBV6-1; size: .; J: TRBJ2-5; CDR3: CASSPSGDTSETQYF; DNA: TGTGCCAGCAGCCCGTCCGGGGACACATCGGAGACCCAGTACTTC
D: .; V: TRBV12-3/TRBV12-4; size: .; J: TRBJ2-7; CDR3: CASRARGALYEQYF; DNA: TGTGCCAGCAGGGCTCGTGGAGCCCTCTACGAGCAGTACTTC
D: .; V: TRBV27; size: many; J: TRBJ2-7; CDR3: CASSFTGTSYEQYF; DNA: TGTGCCAGCAGCTTTACCGGGACCTCCTACGAGCAGTACTTC